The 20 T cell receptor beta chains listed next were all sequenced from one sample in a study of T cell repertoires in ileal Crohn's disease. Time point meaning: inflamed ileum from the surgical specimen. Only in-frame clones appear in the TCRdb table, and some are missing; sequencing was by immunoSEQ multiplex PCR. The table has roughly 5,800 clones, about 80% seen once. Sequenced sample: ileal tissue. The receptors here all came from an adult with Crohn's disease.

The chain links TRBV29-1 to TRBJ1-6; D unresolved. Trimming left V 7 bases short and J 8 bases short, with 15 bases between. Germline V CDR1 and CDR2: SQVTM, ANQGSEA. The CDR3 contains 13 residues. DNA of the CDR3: TGCAGCGCCGGACGAACCCCGGATTCACCCCTCCACTTT. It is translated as CSAGRTPDSPLHF.

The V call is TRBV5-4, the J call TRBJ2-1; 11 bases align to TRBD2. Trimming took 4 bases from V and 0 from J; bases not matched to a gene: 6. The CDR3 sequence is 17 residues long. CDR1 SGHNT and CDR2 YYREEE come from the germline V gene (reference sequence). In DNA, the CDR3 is TGTGCCAGCAGCGTCGGGACTAGCGGACTCTCCTACAATGAGCAGTTCTTC. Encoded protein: CASSVGTSGLSYNEQFF. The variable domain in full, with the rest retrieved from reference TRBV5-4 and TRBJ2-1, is ETGVTQSPTHLIKTRGQQVTLRCSSQSGHNTVSWYQQALGQGPQFIFQYYREEENGRGNFPPRFSGLQFPNYSSELNVNALELDDSALYLCASSVGTSGLSYNEQFFGPGTRLTVL.

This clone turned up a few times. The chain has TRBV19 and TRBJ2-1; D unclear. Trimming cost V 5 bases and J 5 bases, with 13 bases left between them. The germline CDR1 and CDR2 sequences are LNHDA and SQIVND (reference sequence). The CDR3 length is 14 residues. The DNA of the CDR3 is TGTGCCAGTAGTGTCAGGAGTCCGAACAATGAGCAGTTCTTC. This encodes CASSVRSPNNEQFF.

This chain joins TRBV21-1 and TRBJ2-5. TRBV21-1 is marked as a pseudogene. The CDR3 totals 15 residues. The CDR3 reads CARTSRDLREETQYF. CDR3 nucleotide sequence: TGTGCCAGGACCTCACGGGACCTTAGAGAGGAGACCCAGTACTTC.

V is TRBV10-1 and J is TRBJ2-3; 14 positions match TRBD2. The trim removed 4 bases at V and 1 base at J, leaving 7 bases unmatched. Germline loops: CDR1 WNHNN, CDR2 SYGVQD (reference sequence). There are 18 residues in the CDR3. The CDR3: CASSGRGLAGGGTDTQYF. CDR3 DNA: TGCGCCAGCAGTGGCCGAGGACTAGCGGGAGGAGGCACAGATACGCAGTATTTT.

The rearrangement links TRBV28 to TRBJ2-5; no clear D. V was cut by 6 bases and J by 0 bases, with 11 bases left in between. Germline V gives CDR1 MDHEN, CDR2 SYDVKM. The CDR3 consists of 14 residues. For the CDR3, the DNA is TGTGCCAGCAGAGGGCGACTCTACCAAGAGACCCAGTACTTC. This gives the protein CASRGRLYQETQYF.

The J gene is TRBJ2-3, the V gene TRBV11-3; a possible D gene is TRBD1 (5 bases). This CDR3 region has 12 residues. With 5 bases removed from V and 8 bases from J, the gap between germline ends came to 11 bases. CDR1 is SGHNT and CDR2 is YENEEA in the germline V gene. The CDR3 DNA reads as TGTGCCAGCAGCGCCCCACAGGCTACGCAGTATTTT. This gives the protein CASSAPQATQYF.

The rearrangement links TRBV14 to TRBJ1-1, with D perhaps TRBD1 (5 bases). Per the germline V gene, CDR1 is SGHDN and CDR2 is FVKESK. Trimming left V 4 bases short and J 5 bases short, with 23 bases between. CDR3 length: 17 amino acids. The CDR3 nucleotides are TGTGCCAGCAGCCCAAGAAATCTTGACAGAAGGTGGACTGAAGCTTTCTTT. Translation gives CASSPRNLDRRWTEAFF.

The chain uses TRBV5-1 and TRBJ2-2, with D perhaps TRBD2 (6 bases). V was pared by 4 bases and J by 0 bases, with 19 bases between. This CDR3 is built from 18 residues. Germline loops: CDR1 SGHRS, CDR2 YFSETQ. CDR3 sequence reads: CASSPESSSAANTGELFF. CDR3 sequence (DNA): TGCGCCAGCAGCCCGGAATCCTCTAGCGCTGCGAACACCGGGGAGCTGTTTTTT.

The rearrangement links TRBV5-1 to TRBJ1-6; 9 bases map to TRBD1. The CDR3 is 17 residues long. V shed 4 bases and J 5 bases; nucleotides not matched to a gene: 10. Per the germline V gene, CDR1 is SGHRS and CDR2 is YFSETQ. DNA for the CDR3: TGCGCCAGCAGCCGAACCCCTACAGGGGGCGATAATTCACCCCTCCACTTT. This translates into CASSRTPTGGDNSPLHF.

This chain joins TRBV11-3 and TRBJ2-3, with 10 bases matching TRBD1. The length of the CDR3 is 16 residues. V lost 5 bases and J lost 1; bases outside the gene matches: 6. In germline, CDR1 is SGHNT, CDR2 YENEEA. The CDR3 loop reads CASSLRQGAGTDTQYF. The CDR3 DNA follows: TGTGCCAGCAGCCTTCGACAGGGGGCCGGCACAGATACGCAGTATTTT.

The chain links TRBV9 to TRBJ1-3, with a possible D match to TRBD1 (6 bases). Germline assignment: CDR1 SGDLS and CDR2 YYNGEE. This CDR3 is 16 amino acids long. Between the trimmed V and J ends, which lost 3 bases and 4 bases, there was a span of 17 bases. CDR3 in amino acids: CASSETTGSYGNTIYF. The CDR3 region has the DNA TGTGCCAGCAGCGAAACGACAGGTTCGTACGGAAACACCATATATTTT.

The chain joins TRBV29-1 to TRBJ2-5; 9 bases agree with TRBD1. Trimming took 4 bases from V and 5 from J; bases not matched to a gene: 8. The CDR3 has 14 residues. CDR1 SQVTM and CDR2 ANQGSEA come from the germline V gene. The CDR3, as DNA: TGCAGCGTTGGATTACAGGGGGCTTGGGAGACCCAGTACTTC. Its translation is CSVGLQGAWETQYF.

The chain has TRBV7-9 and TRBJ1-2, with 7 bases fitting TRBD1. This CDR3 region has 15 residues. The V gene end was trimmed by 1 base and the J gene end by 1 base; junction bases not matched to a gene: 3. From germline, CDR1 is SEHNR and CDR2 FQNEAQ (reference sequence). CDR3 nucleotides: TGTGCCAGCAGCTTAGGGACAGGAATTAACTATGGCTACACCTTC. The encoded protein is CASSLGTGINYGYTF.

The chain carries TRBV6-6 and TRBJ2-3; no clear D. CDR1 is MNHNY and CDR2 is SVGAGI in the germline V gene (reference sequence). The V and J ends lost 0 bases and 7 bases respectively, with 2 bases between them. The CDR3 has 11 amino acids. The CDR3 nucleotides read TGTGCCAGCAGTTACTCGTATACGCAGTATTTT. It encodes CASSYSYTQYF.

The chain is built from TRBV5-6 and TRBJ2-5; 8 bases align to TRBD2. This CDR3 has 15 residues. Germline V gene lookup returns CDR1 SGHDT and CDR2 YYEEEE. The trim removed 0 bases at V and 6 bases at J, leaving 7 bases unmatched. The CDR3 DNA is TGTGCCAGCAGCTTGGCGGGGGGGGGCGCAAAGACCCAGTACTTC. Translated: CASSLAGGGAKTQYF.

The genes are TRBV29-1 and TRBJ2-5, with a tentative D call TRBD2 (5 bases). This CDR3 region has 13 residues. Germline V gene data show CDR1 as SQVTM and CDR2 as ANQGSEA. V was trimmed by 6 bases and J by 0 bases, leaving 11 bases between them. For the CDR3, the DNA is TGCAGCGTATCGACGGGGAACCAAGAGACCCAGTACTTC. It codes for CSVSTGNQETQYF.

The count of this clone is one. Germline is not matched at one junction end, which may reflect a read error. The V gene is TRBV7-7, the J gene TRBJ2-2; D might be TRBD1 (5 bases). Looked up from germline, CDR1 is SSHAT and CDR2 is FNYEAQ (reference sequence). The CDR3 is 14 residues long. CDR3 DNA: TGTGCTAGCAGCTTGTCCAGGGCCTCCGGGGAGCTGTTTTTT. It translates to CASSLSRASGELFF.

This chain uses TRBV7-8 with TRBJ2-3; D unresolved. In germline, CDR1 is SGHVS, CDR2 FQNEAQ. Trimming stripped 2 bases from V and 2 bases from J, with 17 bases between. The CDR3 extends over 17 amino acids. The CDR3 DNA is TGTGCCAGCAGCTTAACTTTTCGACTCTCCGCCACAGATACGCAGTATTTT. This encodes CASSLTFRLSATDTQYF.

CDR3 protein: CASSEGGDNEKLFF. CDR3 nucleotide sequence: TGTGCCAGCAGTGAAGGGGGGGACAATGAAAAACTGTTTTTT. This sequence joins TRBV6-1 and TRBJ1-4, with D tentatively TRBD1 (5 bases). Trimming cost V 1 base and J 5 bases, with 8 bases left between them. The CDR3 has 14 residues. CDR1 and CDR2 (germline): MNHNS, SASEGT.